This TCR beta chain was profiled in a study of cytomegalovirus exposure and HLA in healthy donors. This clone appeared a few times. What it recognizes is unknown. The CDR3 is 14 residues long. Trimming took 2 bases from V and 2 from J; bases not matched to a gene: 1. Germline V CDR1 and CDR2: SGHNT, YYREEE (reference sequence). Study conclusions and caveats: Presence/absence analysis assumed near-uniform sequencing depth across donors. One variant, a missense change in DCLRE1C, was linked in a later analysis to TCR beta V- and J-gene trimming. In a later analysis, productive TCRs from donors in an Asian-associated ancestry cluster reportedly carried fewer N-insertions than the cohort mean.

Primers for the PCR totalled 60 Vbeta and 13 Jbeta. Repertoires were generated with immunoSEQ multiplex PCR, while TCRdb's copy carries only in-frame clones and drops some. The sample includes fewer than 120,000 clones, 65% to 80% seen only once; the top ten take around 3%. This TCR was sampled from a woman aged 60-70 years in good health and CMV-seropositive. The sample consisted of PBMCs. This chain joins TRBV5-4 and TRBJ2-7; 10 bases line up with TRBD2. CDR3 sequence (DNA): TGTGCCAGCAGCTTTAGCGGGGGGCCCTACGAGCAGTACTTC. Its protein is CASSFSGGPYEQYF. Looking up the rest from reference TRBV5-4 and TRBJ2-7 gives the full variable domain: ETGVTQSPTHLIKTRGQQVTLRCSSQSGHNTVSWYQQALGQGPQFIFQYYREEENGRGNFPPRFSGLQFPNYSSELNVNALELDDSALYLCASSFSGGPYEQYFGPGTRLTVT.